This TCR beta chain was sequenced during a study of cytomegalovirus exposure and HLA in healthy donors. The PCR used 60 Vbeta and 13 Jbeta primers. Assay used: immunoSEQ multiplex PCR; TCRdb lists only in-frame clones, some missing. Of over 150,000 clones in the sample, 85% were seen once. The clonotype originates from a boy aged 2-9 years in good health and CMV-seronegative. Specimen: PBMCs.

CDR3 DNA sequence: TGCGCCAGCAGCGGCCGGGACAGGGTAGGGAGCACAGATACGCAGTATTTT. It specifies CASSGRDRVGSTDTQYF. The V gene is TRBV5-1, the J gene TRBJ2-3; 9 bases line up with TRBD1. Germline CDR1 reads SGHRS; CDR2 reads YFSETQ. This CDR3 is 17 amino acids long. Germline trimming cut 4 bases from V and 0 bases from J; bases unmatched to any gene: 9.